Each of the 9 T cell receptor beta chains below was sequenced from the same sample in a study of graft-versus-host responses after intestinal transplantation. Using immunoSEQ multiplex PCR, the repertoire was profiled, and TCRdb retains in-frame clones only, with some absent. The data show just over 70,000 clones, over 70% seen once. No antigen has been assigned to these receptors. The sample here was unstimulated CD4+ T cells sorted from spleen or lymph node cells, taken before transplant. All receptors derive from a human donor who was the organ donor for an intestinal transplant.

This chain joins TRBV25-1 and TRBJ1-5; a possible D gene is TRBD1 (6 bases). Trimming removed 8 bases at V and 3 bases at J, with 11 bases between. This CDR3 spans 13 amino acids. Germline lookup yields CDR1 MGHDK and CDR2 SYGVNS. The CDR3 DNA is TGTGCCAGCGGAGGACAGTTCAATCAGCCCCAGCATTTT. It translates to CASGGQFNQPQHF.

The V and J genes are TRBV7-2 and TRBJ1-6, with D possibly matching TRBD1 (6 bases). Trimming pared 4 bases from V and 11 bases from J, leaving 12 bases between. CDR1 SGHTA and CDR2 FQGNSA come from the germline V gene. This CDR3 comprises 13 residues. The CDR3 reads CASSYPGQTPLHF. CDR3 DNA sequence: TGTGCCAGCAGCTACCCGGGACAAACACCCCTCCACTTT.

A single count supports this clone. DNA of the CDR3: TGTGCCAGCAGCTTGGGTTCTAATGGAGAGACCCAGTACTTC. This encodes CASSLGSNGETQYF. This chain links TRBV5-4 with TRBJ2-5; D ambiguous. The germline CDR1 and CDR2 sequences are SGHNT and YYREEE (reference sequence). The CDR3 sequence is 14 residues long. V lost 0 bases, J lost 4 bases, and 10 bases lay in between. The full variable domain, with the rest looked up from reference TRBV5-4 and TRBJ2-5, is ETGVTQSPTHLIKTRGQQVTLRCSSQSGHNTVSWYQQALGQGPQFIFQYYREEENGRGNFPPRFSGLQFPNYSSELNVNALELDDSALYLCASSLGSNGETQYFGPGTRLLVL.

This clone was counted only a few times. The V gene is TRBV7-3, the J gene TRBJ1-6; the match to TRBD1 covers 11 bases. The CDR3 extends over 15 amino acids. The germline CDR1 and CDR2 sequences are SGHTA and FQGTGA. V lost 3 bases, J lost 9 bases, and 4 bases stayed unmatched. As DNA, the CDR3 is TGTGCCAGCAGCTTTTTAGGACAGGGGGCTTCACCCCTCCACTTT. Translation: CASSFLGQGASPLHF.

This sequence joins TRBV5-1 and TRBJ2-5; TRBD2 might be the D (6 bases). The CDR3 extends over 16 amino acids. The V and J ends lost 0 bases and 5 bases respectively, with 17 bases between them. Germline lookup yields CDR1 SGHRS and CDR2 YFSETQ. The CDR3 spells CASSLGATSFRETQYF. CDR3 DNA: TGCGCCAGCAGCTTGGGCGCTACTAGCTTCCGGGAGACCCAGTACTTC.

The chain has TRBV11-1 and TRBJ1-1; D is uncertain. Trimming left V 2 bases short and J 8 bases short, with 9 bases between. Germline assignment: CDR1 SGHAT and CDR2 FQDESV (reference sequence). CDR3 length: 12 residues. CDR3 coding DNA: TGTGCCAGCAGCTTAACGCGGTTCGAAGCTTTCTTT. Amino acids: CASSLTRFEAFF.

The rearrangement joins TRBV4-1 to TRBJ2-7, with D hard to call. Germline CDR1 MGHRA, CDR2 YSYEKL. Between the trimmed V and J ends, which lost 4 bases and 2 bases, there was a span of 12 bases. CDR3 length equals 14 residues. The CDR3 loop is CASSPAPGAYEQYV. CDR3 in DNA: TGCGCCAGCAGCCCGGCACCGGGTGCCTACGAGCAGTACGTC.

The sample holds a few counts of this clone. The chain recombines TRBV11-2 with TRBJ2-3; TRBD2 might be the D (5 bases). Trimming took off 5 bases at V and 0 bases at J, with 12 bases between the two ends. The germline CDR1 and CDR2 sequences are SGHAT and FQNNGV. The CDR3 has 15 residues. The CDR3 DNA reads as TGTGCCAGCAGCGAAGGACTCCCTAGCACAGATACGCAGTATTTT. Amino acids: CASSEGLPSTDTQYF.

The chain links TRBV9 to TRBJ1-1; D gene uncertain. The CDR3 is made up of 15 amino acids. Trimming left V 2 bases short and J 7 bases short, with 18 bases between. Germline lookup yields CDR1 SGDLS and CDR2 YYNGEE. CDR3: CASSVTSSGDGEAFF. DNA of the CDR3: TGTGCCAGCAGCGTTACTAGTTCAGGTGACGGTGAAGCTTTCTTT.